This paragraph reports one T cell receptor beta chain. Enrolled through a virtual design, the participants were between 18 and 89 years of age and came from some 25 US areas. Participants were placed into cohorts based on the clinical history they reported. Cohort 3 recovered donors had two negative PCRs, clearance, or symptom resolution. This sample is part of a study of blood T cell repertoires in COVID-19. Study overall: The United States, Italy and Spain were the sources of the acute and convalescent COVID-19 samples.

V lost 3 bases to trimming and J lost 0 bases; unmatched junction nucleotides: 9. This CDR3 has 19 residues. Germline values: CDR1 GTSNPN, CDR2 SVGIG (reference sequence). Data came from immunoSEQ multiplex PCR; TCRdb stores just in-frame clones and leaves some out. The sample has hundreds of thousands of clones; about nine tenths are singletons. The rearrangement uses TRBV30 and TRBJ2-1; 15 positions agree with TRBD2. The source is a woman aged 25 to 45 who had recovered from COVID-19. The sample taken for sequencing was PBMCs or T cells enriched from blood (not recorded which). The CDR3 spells CAWSGSRTSGRASYNEQFF. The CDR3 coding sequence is TGTGCCTGGAGCGGCTCTCGGACTAGCGGGAGGGCCTCCTACAATGAGCAGTTCTTC. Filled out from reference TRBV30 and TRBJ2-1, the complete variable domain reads SQTIHQWPATLVQPVGSPLSLECTVEGTSNPNLYWYRQAAGRGLQLLFYSVGIGQISSEVPQNLSASRPQDRQFILSSKKLLLSDSGFYLCAWSGSRTSGRASYNEQFFGPGTRLTVL.